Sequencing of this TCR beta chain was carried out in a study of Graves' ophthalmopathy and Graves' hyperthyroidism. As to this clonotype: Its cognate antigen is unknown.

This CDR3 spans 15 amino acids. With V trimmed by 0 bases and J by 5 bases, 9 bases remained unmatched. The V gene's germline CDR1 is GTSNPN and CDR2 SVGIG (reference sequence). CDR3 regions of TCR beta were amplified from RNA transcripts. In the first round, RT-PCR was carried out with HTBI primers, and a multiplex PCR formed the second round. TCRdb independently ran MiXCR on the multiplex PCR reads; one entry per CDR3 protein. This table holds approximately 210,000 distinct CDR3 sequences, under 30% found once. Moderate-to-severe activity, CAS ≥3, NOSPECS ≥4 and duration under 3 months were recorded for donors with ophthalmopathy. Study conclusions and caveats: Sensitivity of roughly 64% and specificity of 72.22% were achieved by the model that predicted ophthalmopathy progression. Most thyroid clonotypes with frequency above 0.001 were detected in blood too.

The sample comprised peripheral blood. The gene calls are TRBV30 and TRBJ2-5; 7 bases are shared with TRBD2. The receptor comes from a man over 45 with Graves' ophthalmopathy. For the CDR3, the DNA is TGTGCCTGGAGTGTACTCATGGGGGGAGGGGAGACCCAGTACTTC. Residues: CAWSVLMGGGETQYF. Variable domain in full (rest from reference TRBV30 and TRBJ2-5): SQTIHQWPATLVQPVGSPLSLECTVEGTSNPNLYWYRQAAGRGLQLLFYSVGIGQISSEVPQNLSASRPQDRQFILSSKKLLLSDSGFYLCAWSVLMGGGETQYFGPGTRLLVL.